This entry features one T cell receptor beta chain sequence. The record originates from a study of blood T cell repertoires in COVID-19. Study as a whole: The United States, Italy and Spain supplied acute and convalescent COVID-19 samples. Nucleic acid was either cDNA or gDNA, and it came from T cells, B-cell-depleted T cells, or PBMCs.

Trimming shortened V by 0 bases and J by 5 bases, and 13 bases separated the two germline ends. Germline V CDR1 and CDR2: LGHDT, YNNKEL (reference sequence). The CDR3 is 15 amino acids. Original analysis: Nucleated cell number was recorded as an estimate derived from reference gene primer amplification. The data were produced by immunoSEQ multiplex PCR, yet TCRdb's version contains in-frame clones alone and is incomplete. D and trimming come from the DNA, and the V and J calls and clone size come from that table. Of around 20,000 clones in the sample, around 83% were seen once. The source material was peripheral blood. The V and J genes are TRBV3-1 (or the pseudogene TRBV3-2) and TRBJ2-5; D possibly corresponds to TRBD2 (7 bases). The sequence was collected from a human donor with active COVID-19. The donor label of this sample is uncertain. The CDR3 DNA follows: TGTGCCAGCAGCCAAGATCTGGGGGGGGGCGAGACCCAGTACTTC. Amino acid sequence: CASSQDLGGGETQYF.